This T cell receptor beta chain was captured by sequencing in a study of shared clonotypes between healthy human individuals. Regarding the study as a whole: Approximately 5.4% of naive CD4 clonotypes were common to a few donors. For sorted subsets, rarefaction showed incomplete sequencing despite large depth.

The CDR3 length is 14 residues. Looked up from germline, CDR1 is MNHNS and CDR2 is SASEGT. Trimming left V 4 bases short and J 4 bases short, with 13 bases between. Concerning this clone: What it recognizes is unknown.

Profiled with immunoSEQ multiplex PCR; TCRdb holds only in-frame clones, not every one. The table records about 580,000 clones, roughly 98% of them present only once. Naive-designated CD8 cells lacked CD45RO, were positively enriched for CCR7, and omitted terminally differentiated effector memory CD45RA+ cells. The sequenced material came from naive CD8+ T cells sorted from blood. The chain links TRBV6-1 to TRBJ1-1; no clear D. The source of this sequence is a man aged 30 to 39 in good health. CDR3 protein: CASSVRVRSTEAFF. CDR3 nucleotide sequence: TGTGCCAGCAGTGTTAGAGTCCGTAGCACTGAAGCTTTCTTT.